Sequencing of this T cell receptor beta chain was carried out in a study of cytomegalovirus exposure and HLA in healthy donors (TCRdb year 2017). Concerning the study at large: According to a later analysis, one platform produced both the roughly 120 validation repertoires and the 720 or so repertoires of the first cohort. The study was designed to test whether signatures of past pathogen exposure could be identified by cataloging public T cell receptors. Besides the first cohort of under 700 subjects, a separate validation cohort made up of about 120 different subjects was used. The study combined high-throughput TCR immunosequencing, statistical association of individual TCRs with disease status, and machine learning to predict cytomegalovirus infection status.

What the research found in general, with its limitations: Cytomegalovirus status was reported to be diagnosed by the classifier with high specificity and sensitivity in both the original and validation cohorts. In vitro tests confirmed that a few of the cytomegalovirus-associated TCR beta chains recognize cytomegalovirus antigens. A total of roughly 160 TCR beta chains were listed by the study as associated with cytomegalovirus. The authors suggested that the approach could potentially be extended to other disease states and immunological phenotypes. All 120 or so repertoires were used to score co-occurrence in the validation cohort in a later analysis, because that analysis had no HLA typing for the cohort. Most TCR sequences were observed very rarely across donors, whereas some public TCRs were present in many individuals. Of the cluster scores, about 94% were above 0 in a later analysis, which found that TCRs clustered in the first cohort also tended to co-occur in the approximately 110 validation repertoires.

To note about this clone: Its specific antigen is unknown. No per-base quality is available; no much larger clone lies one base away.

V and J are truncated by 0 bases and 7 bases respectively, leaving an intervening sequence of 13 bases. The CDR3, cysteine through phenylalanine, is 15 amino acids long. CDR3 DNA is the only sequence kept; it has 45 bases, read in frame from the first base. According to the germline V gene, CDR1 reads MNHEY and CDR2 reads SVGAGI. The method was the immunoSEQ multiplex PCR assay. Under the source paper's analysis protocol: To diagnose cytomegalovirus status from the catalog of TCR beta chain sequences, a statistical classification framework was built. The immuneACCESS repertoire file appears here via TCRdb, limited to in-frame rearrangements. These files lack a portion of the clones; in checked studies, under half of the deficit traces to unresolved V genes, and the cause of the others is not known. D and trimming were read from the DNA, whereas the V and J calls and clone size are those reported in that table. The sample table shows about 82,000 clones, and 85% to 95% are seen once. Of the sample, 0.65% to 0.7% falls within the top ten clones.

The donors were included in the validation cohort of some 110 subjects, a group kept apart from the roughly 700-subject first cohort. Recombination joined TRBV6-5 with TRBJ2-1; TRBD1 is a possible D gene, resting on 5 matching bases. The sequence came from a man between 18 and 35 years old in good health and CMV-seronegative. The sample was PBMCs. The nucleotide sequence reads TGTGCCAGCAGTTACTCGAGCAGGGTTAAGAATGAGCAGTTCTTC. Its amino acids are CASSYSSRVKNEQFF.